This is a list of T cell receptor beta chains from one sample in a study of blood T cell repertoires in COVID-19. Clones were sequenced by immunoSEQ multiplex PCR, and TCRdb holds only the in-frame ones, with some missing. The table shows under 250,000 clones, with around 81% occurring only once. Source material: PBMCs or T cells enriched from blood (not recorded which). Receptors originate from a woman between 45 and 65 years old with acute COVID-19. Both conserved end residues are part of each CDR3. The order of the fields is J gene, clone size, V gene, D gene, CDR3 protein, CDR3 DNA. The D gene is left open where the match is weak. The size entry is marked missing in some rows and otherwise reads once, few, many or a size class.

J: TRBJ2-1; size: few; V: TRBV4-3; D: -; CDR3: CASSPGGSSYNEQFF; DNA: TGCGCCAGCAGCCCCGGGGGAAGCTCCTACAATGAGCAGTTCTTC
J: TRBJ2-2; size: -; V: TRBV2; D: TRBD2; CDR3: CASLGGMNTGELFF; DNA: TGTGCCAGCCTGGGGGGGATGAACACCGGGGAGCTGTTTTTT
J: TRBJ1-1; size: -; V: TRBV19; D: -; CDR3: CASSMLGATEAFF; DNA: TGTGCCAGTAGTATGTTAGGGGCCACTGAAGCTTTCTTT
J: TRBJ2-1; size: -; V: TRBV14; D: -; CDR3: CASSQALEQFF; DNA: TGTGCCAGCAGCCAAGCTCTTGAGCAGTTCTTC
J: TRBJ1-5; size: -; V: TRBV6-2/TRBV6-3; D: TRBD1; CDR3: CASSLHQGEEQPQHF; DNA: TGTGCCAGCAGCTTACATCAGGGGGAGGAACAGCCCCAGCATTTT
J: TRBJ1-3; size: -; V: TRBV6-5; D: -; CDR3: CASSWVRGRNTIYF; DNA: TGTGCCAGCAGCTGGGTACGGGGTAGGAACACCATATATTTT
J: TRBJ1-3; size: -; V: TRBV28; D: -; CDR3: CASSLTAAGSGNTIYF; DNA: TGTGCCAGCAGTCTAACGGCGGCGGGCTCTGGAAACACCATATATTTT
J: TRBJ1-6; size: -; V: TRBV5-1; D: TRBD1; CDR3: CASSLGQGAYNSPLHF; DNA: TGCGCCAGCAGCTTGGGTCAGGGGGCCTATAATTCACCCCTCCACTTT
J: TRBJ2-2; size: -; V: TRBV4-3; D: -; CDR3: CASSQLDGASRELFF; DNA: TGCGCCAGCAGCCAATTGGATGGGGCCTCCAGGGAGCTGTTTTTT
J: TRBJ1-4; size: -; V: TRBV10-2; D: TRBD1; CDR3: CASSVQGAPNEKLFF; DNA: TGCGCCAGCAGTGTGCAGGGGGCACCTAATGAAAAACTGTTTTTT
J: TRBJ1-3; size: few; V: TRBV28; D: -; CDR3: CASSLLAGPSGNTIYF; DNA: TGTGCCAGCAGTTTACTGGCGGGTCCCTCTGGAAACACCATATATTTT
J: TRBJ2-1; size: -; V: TRBV7-6; D: TRBD2; CDR3: CASSLVAGATYNEQFF; DNA: TGTGCCAGCAGCTTAGTAGCGGGGGCCACCTACAATGAGCAGTTCTTC
J: TRBJ2-7; size: -; V: TRBV3-1/TRBV3-2; D: TRBD1; CDR3: CASSLTGGTYEQYF; DNA: TGTGCCAGCAGCCTGACAGGGGGCACCTACGAGCAGTACTTC
J: TRBJ2-1; size: few; V: TRBV3-1/TRBV3-2; D: TRBD2; CDR3: CASSQLVRLAGDHEQFF; DNA: TGTGCCAGCAGCCAACTCGTCCGACTAGCGGGAGACCATGAGCAGTTCTTC
J: TRBJ1-4; size: -; V: TRBV11-3; D: -; CDR3: CASRSGRGINEKLFF; DNA: TGTGCCAGCAGGTCAGGTCGGGGGATTAATGAAAAACTGTTTTTT
J: TRBJ2-2; size: -; V: TRBV19; D: TRBD1; CDR3: CAGRQGNTGELFF; DNA: TGTGCCGGAAGACAGGGAAACACCGGGGAGCTGTTTTTT
J: TRBJ2-3; size: -; V: TRBV7-9; D: -; CDR3: CASSPWTEDTQYF; DNA: TGTGCCAGCAGCCCTTGGACAGAGGATACGCAGTATTTT
J: TRBJ2-2; size: few; V: TRBV14; D: TRBD1; CDR3: CASSPWNPTGFEETGELFF; DNA: TGTGCCAGCAGCCCCTGGAATCCGACAGGGTTCGAAGAAACCGGGGAGCTGTTTTTT
J: TRBJ2-7; size: once; V: TRBV9; D: TRBD1; CDR3: CASSVEGQGSYEQYF; DNA: TGTGCCAGCAGCGTAGAGGGACAGGGTTCCTACGAGCAGTACTTC
J: TRBJ2-1; size: -; V: TRBV5-1; D: TRBD2; CDR3: CASSPGLAGGLSYNEQFF; DNA: TGCGCCAGCAGCCCGGGACTAGCGGGGGGCCTCTCCTACAATGAGCAGTTCTTC
J: TRBJ1-5; size: -; V: TRBV28; D: -; CDR3: CASGDGGRNQPQHF; DNA: TGTGCCAGCGGCGACGGGGGAAGAAATCAGCCCCAGCATTTT
J: TRBJ2-1; size: -; V: TRBV7-2; D: TRBD2; CDR3: CASKPGGSYNEQFF; DNA: TGTGCCAGCAAACCGGGGGGCTCCTACAATGAGCAGTTCTTC
J: TRBJ2-2; size: few; V: TRBV11-2; D: TRBD2; CDR3: CASSFGLANTGELFF; DNA: TGTGCCAGCAGCTTCGGACTAGCGAATACCGGGGAGCTGTTTTTT
J: TRBJ1-2; size: -; V: TRBV10-3; D: -; CDR3: CAISEQGYGYTF; DNA: TGTGCCATCAGTGAACAGGGTTATGGCTACACCTTC
J: TRBJ2-2; size: -; V: TRBV6-1; D: TRBD1; CDR3: CASSEGTVLSNTGELFF; DNA: TGTGCCAGCAGTGAGGGGACAGTCCTCTCGAACACCGGGGAGCTGTTTTTT
J: TRBJ1-5; size: -; V: TRBV19; D: TRBD1; CDR3: CASAGTDGFAQHF; DNA: TGTGCCAGTGCCGGGACAGATGGATTCGCCCAGCATTTT
J: TRBJ2-7; size: -; V: TRBV6-1; D: TRBD1; CDR3: CASSYGRGLYEQYF; DNA: TGTGCCAGCAGCTACGGCAGGGGGCTGTACGAGCAGTACTTC
J: TRBJ2-1; size: -; V: TRBV4-3; D: -; CDR3: CASSQKGVVNEQFF; DNA: TGCGCCAGCAGCCAGAAAGGAGTTGTGAATGAGCAGTTCTTC
J: TRBJ1-4; size: -; V: TRBV6-5; D: -; CDR3: CASLTALSTNEKLFF; DNA: TGTGCCAGCTTGACAGCTCTTTCAACTAATGAAAAACTGTTTTTT
J: TRBJ2-2; size: few; V: TRBV7-8; D: TRBD2; CDR3: CASSTSGSSGGELFF; DNA: TGTGCCAGCAGCACTAGCGGGAGCTCTGGCGGGGAGCTGTTTTTT
J: TRBJ2-7; size: -; V: TRBV5-1; D: TRBD1; CDR3: CASSLQQGGTYEQYF; DNA: TGCGCCAGCAGCCTCCAACAGGGGGGAACCTACGAGCAGTACTTC
J: TRBJ2-1; size: -; V: TRBV6-2/TRBV6-3; D: TRBD2; CDR3: CASSYGGASGSNEQFF; DNA: TGTGCCAGCAGTTATGGAGGTGCTAGCGGGAGTAATGAGCAGTTCTTC
J: TRBJ2-6; size: -; V: TRBV9; D: -; CDR3: CASSVALATSSGANVLTF; DNA: TGTGCCAGCAGCGTAGCGCTAGCGACAAGCTCTGGGGCCAACGTCCTGACTTTC
J: TRBJ1-1; size: -; V: TRBV5-6; D: -; CDR3: CASSPEGTTEAFF; DNA: TGTGCCAGCAGCCCCGAGGGGACTACTGAAGCTTTCTTT
J: TRBJ2-3; size: few; V: TRBV9; D: -; CDR3: CASSVTGQTSTDTQYF; DNA: TGTGCCAGCAGTGTAACCGGACAGACTAGCACAGATACGCAGTATTTT
J: TRBJ2-2; size: -; V: TRBV6-1; D: -; CDR3: CASSEGHGAVGELFF; DNA: TGTGCCAGCAGTGAGGGACACGGTGCGGTAGGGGAGCTGTTTTTT
J: TRBJ1-2; size: -; V: TRBV19; D: -; CDR3: CASSPTGTICTF; DNA: TGTGCCAGTAGTCCGACAGGTACAATCTGCACCTTC
J: TRBJ1-2; size: -; V: TRBV9; D: -; CDR3: CASSVEAGLYGYTF; DNA: TGTGCCAGCAGCGTAGAGGCAGGGCTCTATGGCTACACCTTC
J: TRBJ1-2; size: -; V: TRBV30; D: -; CDR3: CAWSDALNYGYTF; DNA: TGTGCCTGGAGTGACGCTCTAAACTATGGCTACACCTTC
J: TRBJ2-2; size: -; V: TRBV4-3; D: TRBD2; CDR3: CASSQDSILAGNTGELFF; DNA: TGCGCCAGCAGCCAAGATTCTATCCTAGCGGGAAACACCGGGGAGCTGTTTTTT
J: TRBJ2-7; size: -; V: TRBV18; D: -; CDR3: CASSPTEIRYEQYF; DNA: TGTGCCAGCTCACCAACGGAGATCCGCTACGAGCAGTACTTC
J: TRBJ1-1; size: -; V: TRBV3-1/TRBV3-2; D: -; CDR3: CASSQELSRGAFF; DNA: TGTGCCAGCAGCCAAGAACTGTCAAGAGGGGCTTTCTTT
J: TRBJ2-7; size: -; V: TRBV7-2; D: TRBD2; CDR3: CASSIGFGGRVYEQYF; DNA: TGTGCCAGCAGCATAGGGTTTGGAGGGAGGGTCTACGAGCAGTACTTC
J: TRBJ2-7; size: -; V: TRBV13; D: -; CDR3: CASSLSRQSYEQYF; DNA: TGTGCCAGCAGCTTATCGCGACAGTCCTACGAGCAGTACTTC
J: TRBJ2-7; size: -; V: TRBV11-2; D: TRBD1; CDR3: CASSLEGQGYYEQYF; DNA: TGTGCCAGCAGCTTAGAGGGACAGGGGTACTACGAGCAGTACTTC
J: TRBJ2-5; size: -; V: TRBV7-2; D: TRBD2; CDR3: CASSPWGGLQETQYF; DNA: TGTGCCAGCAGCCCGTGGGGGGGACTGCAAGAGACCCAGTACTTC
J: TRBJ2-1; size: -; V: TRBV7-8; D: TRBD1; CDR3: CASSFAGTGRNEQFF; DNA: TGTGCCAGCAGCTTCGCCGGGACAGGGCGCAATGAGCAGTTCTTC
J: TRBJ1-1; size: few; V: TRBV5-1; D: -; CDR3: CASSFEGFEAFF; DNA: TGCGCCAGCAGCTTCGAGGGATTTGAAGCTTTCTTT
J: TRBJ2-3; size: few; V: TRBV6-4; D: -; CDR3: CASSDGGGTDTQYF; DNA: TGTGCCAGCAGTGACGGCGGGGGCACAGATACGCAGTATTTT
J: TRBJ2-7; size: -; V: TRBV19; D: TRBD2; CDR3: CASGSGRSYEQYF; DNA: TGTGCCAGTGGAAGCGGGAGGTCCTACGAGCAGTACTTC
J: TRBJ2-7; size: -; V: TRBV4-3; D: -; CDR3: CASSHGTGVRDEQYF; DNA: TGCGCCAGCAGCCACGGAACAGGTGTCAGGGACGAGCAGTACTTC
J: TRBJ1-1; size: -; V: TRBV19; D: -; CDR3: CASRSGASGVGTEAFF; DNA: TGTGCCAGTAGATCCGGAGCGTCAGGGGTGGGGACTGAAGCTTTCTTT
J: TRBJ1-1; size: -; V: TRBV19; D: -; CDR3: CASKRQKEINTEAFF; DNA: TGTGCCAGTAAAAGACAGAAAGAGATAAACACTGAAGCTTTCTTT
J: TRBJ2-1; size: -; V: TRBV18; D: -; CDR3: CASSLAPLTGNEQFF; DNA: TGTGCCAGCTCACTAGCGCCGCTCACGGGCAATGAGCAGTTCTTC
J: TRBJ2-4; size: -; V: TRBV11-3; D: -; CDR3: CASSLDGGGGLAKNIQYF; DNA: TGTGCCAGCAGCTTAGACGGGGGCGGGGGACTAGCCAAAAACATTCAGTACTTC
J: TRBJ2-1; size: once; V: TRBV6-5; D: TRBD2; CDR3: CASSTGTSGRDEQFF; DNA: TGTGCCAGCAGCACCGGGACTAGCGGGAGAGATGAGCAGTTCTTC
J: TRBJ1-2; size: -; V: TRBV4-2; D: -; CDR3: CASSQVAVGGTNYGYTF; DNA: TGTGCCAGCAGCCAAGTCGCCGTGGGGGGAACGAACTATGGCTACACCTTC
J: TRBJ2-5; size: -; V: TRBV15; D: TRBD1; CDR3: CATSSTTGAWETQYF; DNA: TGTGCCACCAGCAGTACGACAGGGGCCTGGGAGACCCAGTACTTC